The 9 T cell receptor beta chains presented below share a single source sample, sequenced in a study of blood T cell repertoires in COVID-19. Measured with immunoSEQ multiplex PCR; TCRdb has only the in-frame clones, and not every one. The sample lists about 200,000 clones; approximately 84% were seen once. Sequenced: peripheral blood. These receptors came from an elderly man with acute or convalescent COVID-19.

J is TRBJ2-7 and V is TRBV5-5; no firm D call. Trimming took off 2 bases at V and 3 bases at J, with 12 bases between the two ends. Germline values: CDR1 SGHKS, CDR2 YYEKEE (reference sequence). The CDR3 length is 14 residues. In nucleotides, the CDR3 is TGTGCCAGCAGCTTATGGCCCGTTGGCTACGAGCAGTACTTC. As protein: CASSLWPVGYEQYF.

This clone was seen a handful of times. The chain carries TRBV3-1 (or the pseudogene TRBV3-2) and TRBJ1-6, with 8 bases identical to TRBD1. V lost 0 bases to trimming and J lost 9 bases; unmatched junction nucleotides: 4. CDR1 is LGHDT and CDR2 is YNNKEL in the germline V gene (reference sequence). The length of the CDR3 is 15 residues. This CDR3 is CASSQDDRGGSPLHF. Written as DNA, the CDR3 is TGTGCCAGCAGCCAAGACGACAGGGGTGGTTCACCCCTCCACTTT.

This chain joins TRBV5-6 and TRBJ1-2, with unresolved D. This CDR3 contains 13 residues. The germline CDR1 and CDR2 sequences are SGHDT and YYEEEE. Trimming left V 4 bases short and J 2 bases short, with 9 bases between. The CDR3 spells CASSRRVNYGYTF. The CDR3 DNA sequence: TGTGCCAGCAGCCGCCGGGTAAACTATGGCTACACCTTC.

This clone was detected only a few times. The J gene is TRBJ1-6, the V gene TRBV18; 8 nucleotides match TRBD1. The germline gives CDR1 KGHSH, CDR2 LQKENI. V lost 5 bases to trimming and J lost 7 bases; unmatched junction nucleotides: 19. The CDR3 has 19 amino acids. CDR3 amino acids: CASSADRGEEGGRNSPLHF. The CDR3 coding sequence is TGTGCCAGCTCAGCTGACAGGGGAGAAGAAGGTGGCAGGAATTCACCCCTCCACTTT.

The chain is built from TRBV7-9 and TRBJ1-1, with TRBD1 matching over 7 bases. The CDR3 runs to 15 residues. Germline trimming cut 4 bases from V and 5 bases from J; bases unmatched to any gene: 10. Germline V gene data show CDR1 as SEHNR and CDR2 as FQNEAQ (reference sequence). This CDR3 reads CASSSRTGLVTEAFF. The CDR3 bases are TGTGCCAGCAGCTCTCGGACAGGACTCGTTACTGAAGCTTTCTTT.

J is TRBJ2-7 and V is TRBV5-1; weak D call: TRBD1 (6 bases). The V and J ends lost 6 bases and 7 bases respectively, with 17 bases between them. Looked up from germline, CDR1 is SGHRS and CDR2 is YFSETQ. CDR3 length: 13 residues. CDR3 in amino acids: CASTRQVAEEQYF. The DNA of the CDR3 is TGCGCCAGCACAAGACAGGTGGCGGAGGAGCAGTACTTC. Supplemented by reference TRBV5-1 and TRBJ2-7, the full variable domain reads KAGVTQTPRYLIKTRGQQVTLSCSPISGHRSVSWYQQTPGQGLQFLFEYFSETQRNKGNFPGRFSGRQFSNSRSEMNVSTLELGDSALYLCASTRQVAEEQYFGPGTRLTVT.

The CDR3 region is CASSPSRSAGGTDTQYF. The CDR3 coding sequence is TGTGCCAGCAGCCCGTCTCGCTCGGCGGGAGGAACAGATACGCAGTATTTT. This chain joins TRBV7-2 and TRBJ2-3; 8 bases match TRBD2. CDR3 length: 17 residues. Germline-derived CDR1 and CDR2 are SGHTA and FQGNSA. V lost 5 bases, J lost 3 bases, and 13 bases stayed unmatched.

This clone is a singleton in its sample. The CDR3 loop reads CASSEGRGQNVVPDTQYF. For the CDR3, the DNA is TGTGCCAGCAGCGAAGGCAGGGGTCAGAACGTCGTCCCAGATACGCAGTATTTT. This chain links TRBV21-1 with TRBJ2-3; TRBD1 is taken as the D call from the table, unchecked against the DNA. TRBV21-1 is noted as a pseudogene. There are 18 residues in the CDR3.

This chain connects TRBV4-1 to TRBJ1-5, with 10 nucleotides matching TRBD1. Germline-derived CDR1 and CDR2 are MGHRA and YSYEKL. V trimming: 1 base; J trimming: 1 base; junction bases outside the gene matches: 7. The CDR3 is 18 residues long. The CDR3 DNA follows: TGCGCCAGCAGCCAAGCGGGACAGGGGTTCGAAAGCAATCAGCCCCAGCATTTT. This sequence encodes CASSQAGQGFESNQPQHF.